This T cell receptor (beta chain) originates from a study of cytomegalovirus exposure and HLA in healthy donors. Whole-study findings and limits: Altogether, 150 to 200 TCR beta chains were recorded as cytomegalovirus-associated. Rarity held for most TCR sequences, but there were some public TCRs that occurred in many donors.

Clones were sequenced by immunoSEQ multiplex PCR, and TCRdb holds only the in-frame ones, with some missing. The table includes 65,000 to 75,000 clones, approximately 94% detected once. Comments on this clone: The antigen is not known.

V shed 7 bases, J shed 9 bases, and the junction held 13 bases outside the gene matches. The length of the CDR3 is 14 residues. Looked up from germline, CDR1 is SNHLY and CDR2 is FYNNEI. This sequence originates from a woman aged 18-29 years in good health and CMV-seropositive. The sequencing sample was made of PBMCs. The gene calls are TRBV2 and TRBJ2-7; 9 bases match TRBD1. The DNA of the CDR3 is TGTGCCAGCACGAAAGGGACAGGGCTAGAGGGGCAGTACTTC. Its translation is CASTKGTGLEGQYF.